What follows describes a single T cell receptor (beta chain). The target antigen is unknown. What was amplified from RNA transcripts were TCR beta CDR3 regions. During a first-round RT-PCR of the TCR CDR3, the HTBI primer set was used. TCRdb processed the multiplex PCR reads anew with MiXCR; each CDR3 protein has one entry. The sample shows around 400,000 distinct CDR3 sequences, 25% of them seen only once. CDR1 SEHNR and CDR2 FQNEAQ come from the germline V gene (reference sequence). The ends were cut back, 3 bases at V and 2 bases at J, with 14 bases in the middle. CDR3 size: 15 residues. The source of the sample is a study of T cells in Graves' hyperthyroidism and ophthalmopathy. Across the study: Peripheral blood sampling occurred at initial diagnosis, before any treatment.

General study points: Most clonotypes expanded in the thyroid (above 0.001) were also present in blood.

The chain carries TRBV7-9 and TRBJ2-7, with D perhaps matching TRBD1 or TRBD2 (6 bases each). The origin of this receptor is a man aged 50-60 years with Graves' hyperthyroidism. The sample was blood. This CDR3 reads CASSFQEGGAYEQYF. The DNA of the CDR3 is TGTGCCAGCAGCTTCCAAGAGGGGGGTGCCTACGAGCAGTACTTC.